The 7 T cell receptor beta chains reported below all come from one sample, sequenced in a study of blood T cell repertoires in COVID-19. Produced via immunoSEQ multiplex PCR; TCRdb's table is partial and in-frame only. The sample lists 250,000 to 350,000 clones, roughly 90% seen once, with 2.5% to 3.5% in the top ten. The sample was PBMCs or T cells enriched from blood (not recorded which). Receptor source: a woman between 50 and 59 years old who had been exposed to COVID-19.

The chain recombines TRBV24-1 with TRBJ2-5, with 8 positions matching TRBD2. Trimming cost V 5 bases and J 1 base; bases outside gene matches: 5. This CDR3 has 15 amino acids. Germline-derived CDR1 and CDR2 are KGHDR and SFDVKD. The CDR3 reads CATSGTGGTQETQYF. CDR3 coding DNA: TGTGCCACCAGTGGAACGGGGGGGACCCAAGAGACCCAGTACTTC.

The rearrangement links TRBV5-5 to TRBJ1-1; 7 bases agree with TRBD1. Germline-derived CDR1 and CDR2 are SGHKS and YYEKEE (reference sequence). This CDR3 region has 15 residues. Germline trimming cut 4 bases from V and 1 base from J; bases unmatched to any gene: 7. CDR3 in amino acids: CASSPVGQANTEAFF. DNA of the CDR3: TGTGCCAGCAGCCCCGTAGGACAGGCGAACACTGAAGCTTTCTTT.

V is TRBV5-4 and J is TRBJ1-2; D gene unclear. Germline V gene data show CDR1 as SGHNT and CDR2 as YYREEE (reference sequence). V was trimmed by 3 bases and J by 0 bases, leaving 6 bases between them. The length of the CDR3 is 13 residues. The CDR3 protein is CASSSGTNYGYTF. The DNA for the CDR3 is TGTGCCAGCAGCTCAGGAACTAACTATGGCTACACCTTC.

This chain connects TRBV12-5 to TRBJ2-2; TRBD1 is a possible D gene (5 bases). The CDR3 is made up of 15 amino acids. The germline gives CDR1 LGHNT, CDR2 FRNRAP. Trimming shortened V by 1 base and J by 4 bases, and 10 bases separated the two germline ends. The CDR3 bases are TGTGCTAGTGGTTTGGGACAGAAATCCACCGGGGAGCTGTTTTTT. Translation: CASGLGQKSTGELFF.

The rearrangement uses TRBV9 and TRBJ1-1; 7 nucleotides agree with TRBD1. The CDR3 covers 14 residues. Germline lookup yields CDR1 SGDLS and CDR2 YYNGEE. V was pared by 3 bases and J by 3 bases, with 5 bases of the junction left unmatched. CDR3 DNA: TGTGCCAGCAGCGCCCGGACAGGAGACACTGAAGCTTTCTTT. It yields the protein CASSARTGDTEAFF.

This clone was seen only once. The chain joins TRBV27 to TRBJ1-1; 7 bases line up with TRBD1. Germline CDR1 MNHEY, CDR2 SMNVEV (reference sequence). This CDR3 spans 14 amino acids. J gave up 3 bases and V 7 bases, and 8 bases lay outside the gene matches. The CDR3 nucleotides read TGTGCCAGCAACCTCCTTGGACAGGACACTGAAGCTTTCTTT. It codes for CASNLLGQDTEAFF.

The chain recombines TRBV27 with TRBJ2-5; 7 bases are a match to TRBD2. V was pared by 4 bases and J by 3 bases, with 23 bases of the junction left unmatched. The V gene's germline CDR1 is MNHEY and CDR2 SMNVEV (reference sequence). The CDR3 sequence is 20 residues long. The CDR3 region is CASSSPYLVRGVESEETQYF. In DNA, the CDR3 is TGTGCCAGCAGTTCCCCCTATCTCGTTCGGGGGGTAGAAAGCGAAGAGACCCAGTACTTC.